This passage covers 25 T cell receptor beta chains from one sample sequenced in a study of CD8 T cells in Susac syndrome. RNA amounts of about 0.5 to 1 ug underwent reverse transcription with random hexamers. Each CDR3 protein gets one entry after TCRdb re-called the immunoSEQ multiplex PCR reads with MiXCR. The top ten hold under 0.1% of the sample, which has some 100,000 distinct CDR3 sequences, about 96% seen once. The sample comprised CD4+ T cells from PBMCs. All receptors derive from a human donor in good health.

The chain is built from TRBV4-3 and TRBJ2-2; no firm D call. There are 14 residues in the CDR3. CDR1 is LGHNA and CDR2 is YSLEER in the germline V gene. The V end lost 0 bases, the J end lost 10 bases, and 12 bases lay between the germline ends. The chain's CDR3 is CASSQDMERLELFF. CDR3 coding DNA: TGCGCCAGCAGCCAAGATATGGAGAGGTTGGAGCTGTTTTTT.

The table lists this clonotype with a few counts. This chain uses TRBV6-2 or TRBV6-3 with TRBJ2-3, with TRBD2 matching over 8 bases. Trimming at V came to 7 bases and at J to 5 bases, leaving 17 bases not matched to a gene. CDR3 size: 17 residues. Per the germline V gene, CDR1 is MNHEY and CDR2 is SVGEGT. The CDR3 region has the DNA TGTGCCAGCAACCCACCCCCACTAGCGGAATCCGGAGATACGCAGTATTTT. Amino acids: CASNPPPLAESGDTQYF.

The genes are TRBV5-4 and TRBJ2-3, with D perhaps matching TRBD2 (5 bases). Germline CDR1 SGHNT, CDR2 YYREEE (reference sequence). The V gene lost 4 bases and the J gene lost 6 bases, with 18 bases spanning the gap. The CDR3 extends over 15 amino acids. CDR3 bases: TGTGCCAGCAGCCTGGCGGGCGGAAGCGAGGATACGCAGTATTTT. This sequence encodes CASSLAGGSEDTQYF.

The gene calls are TRBV29-1 and TRBJ2-7; no firm D call. CDR3 length: 11 amino acids. Germline CDR1 reads SQVTM; CDR2 reads ANQGSEA. V was cut by 6 bases and J by 0 bases, with 6 bases left in between. The CDR3 spells CSVTLSYEQYF. For the CDR3, the DNA is TGCAGCGTGACCCTCTCCTACGAGCAGTACTTC.

This clonotype was seen just once. The genes are TRBV18 and TRBJ2-5; TRBD2 matches at 11 bases. Germline V lookup: CDR1 KGHSH, CDR2 LQKENI. V trimming: 3 bases; J trimming: 4 bases; junction bases outside the gene matches: 4. The CDR3 extends over 15 amino acids. This CDR3 is CASSPTSGVPETQYF. DNA of the CDR3: TGTGCCAGCTCACCGACTAGCGGGGTTCCAGAGACCCAGTACTTC.

J is TRBJ2-3 and V is TRBV4-3; D perhaps matches TRBD2 (6 bases). The CDR3 is 15 amino acids. The germline gives CDR1 LGHNA, CDR2 YSLEER. Trimming cost V 1 base and J 4 bases, with 12 bases left between them. The CDR3 DNA reads TGCGCCAGCAGCCAAGCCGGAGGGCCGTCAGATACGCAGTATTTT. It translates to CASSQAGGPSDTQYF.

This chain uses TRBV2 with TRBJ1-1; D is unclear. Deletions cut 4 bases from V and 4 bases from J, with 10 bases between. The CDR3 runs to 13 residues. The germline CDR1 and CDR2 sequences are SNHLY and FYNNEI. This CDR3 is CASSVSGVTEAFF. The CDR3 DNA sequence: TGTGCCAGCAGTGTATCCGGGGTCACTGAAGCTTTCTTT.

The chain uses TRBV4-1 and TRBJ2-7; 7 bases are a match to TRBD1. The CDR3 loop spans 15 amino acids. Germline CDR1 reads MGHRA; CDR2 reads YSYEKL. The trim removed 1 base at V and 4 bases at J, leaving 7 bases unmatched. The DNA for the CDR3 is TGCGCCAGCAGCCAAGGTCAGACAGGGTTGTACGAGCAGTACTTC. Translation gives CASSQGQTGLYEQYF.

The chain is built from TRBV6-6 and TRBJ1-1; unclear D gene. Trimming shortened V by 5 bases and J by 8 bases, and 15 bases separated the two germline ends. The CDR3 totals 13 residues. Germline V gene data show CDR1 as MNHNY and CDR2 as SVGAGI (reference sequence). The CDR3 bases are TGTGCCAGCAGTCTGCAAGGACGGTCAGAAGCTTTCTTT. Translated, it gives CASSLQGRSEAFF.

V usage is TRBV30 and J usage is TRBJ1-6, with D tentatively TRBD1 (6 bases). This CDR3 spans 15 amino acids. CDR1 and CDR2 (germline): GTSNPN, SVGIG (reference sequence). V shed 0 bases and J shed 10 bases, with 16 bases lying between them. CDR3 loop: CAWSVQGQGISPLHF. Written as DNA, the CDR3 is TGTGCCTGGAGTGTACAGGGTCAGGGGATCTCACCCCTCCACTTT. The full variable domain, rest sourced from reference TRBV30 and TRBJ1-6, is SQTIHQWPATLVQPVGSPLSLECTVEGTSNPNLYWYRQAAGRGLQLLFYSVGIGQISSEVPQNLSASRPQDRQFILSSKKLLLSDSGFYLCAWSVQGQGISPLHFGNGTRLTVT.

The chain recombines TRBV28 with TRBJ2-1; D may correspond to TRBD1 or TRBD2 (6 bases each). The germline gives CDR1 MDHEN, CDR2 SYDVKM. This CDR3 spans 15 amino acids. V dropped 8 bases and J dropped 1 base, with 15 bases sitting between them. For the CDR3, the DNA is TGTGCCAGCGGGACGGGGGCCCGTTCCTACAATGAGCAGTTCTTC. As protein: CASGTGARSYNEQFF.

The chain links TRBV2 to TRBJ1-5; a possible D gene is TRBD1 (5 bases). The CDR3 runs to 16 residues. Germline V gene sequence: CDR1 SNHLY, CDR2 FYNNEI. V gave up 4 bases and J gave up 3 bases, with 16 bases separating them. In DNA form, the CDR3 reads TGTGCCAGCAGTGTAGGACACCTAGGATCCAATCAGCCCCAGCATTTT. Protein sequence: CASSVGHLGSNQPQHF.

V and J are TRBV15 and TRBJ1-1, with D unresolved. This CDR3 has 16 amino acids. Germline V lookup: CDR1 LNHNV, CDR2 YYDKDF (reference sequence). Trimming stripped 0 bases from V and 3 bases from J, with 14 bases between. CDR3 nucleotide sequence: TGTGCCACCAGCAGAGACCCCCCAAGCGTATACACTGAAGCTTTCTTT. It codes for CATSRDPPSVYTEAFF.

The rearrangement joins TRBV7-9 to TRBJ2-5; D is ambiguous. The CDR3 covers 14 residues. The V end lost 5 bases, the J end lost 5 bases, and 15 bases lay between the germline ends. Germline CDR1 reads SEHNR; CDR2 reads FQNEAQ (reference sequence). The CDR3 spells CASSPSSAGETQYF. CDR3 nucleotides: TGTGCCAGCAGCCCAAGTTCAGCAGGCGAGACCCAGTACTTC. Complete variable domain (other parts from reference TRBV7-9 and TRBJ2-5): DTGVSQNPRHKITKRGQNVTFRCDPISEHNRLYWYRQTLGQGPEFLTYFQNEAQLEKSRLLSDRFSAERPKGSFSTLEIQRTEQGDSAMYLCASSPSSAGETQYFGPGTRLLVL.

This sequence joins TRBV5-1 and TRBJ2-1; TRBD2 agrees at 7 bases. The CDR3 extends over 14 amino acids. Germline V gene sequence: CDR1 SGHRS, CDR2 YFSETQ. Trimming took 4 bases from V and 7 from J; bases not matched to a gene: 8. In nucleotides, the CDR3 is TGCGCCAGCAGCACCCGGGGGGAGGGGAATGAGCAGTTCTTC. As protein: CASSTRGEGNEQFF.

V and J are TRBV20-1 and TRBJ2-6; TRBD1 or TRBD2 may be the D gene (6 bases each). Germline values: CDR1 DFQATT, CDR2 SNEGSKA (reference sequence). V was pared by 0 bases and J by 1 base, with 7 bases between. The length of the CDR3 is 15 residues. CDR3 nucleotide sequence: TGCAGTGCTAGAGAAGGGGGGTCTGGGGCCAACGTCCTGACTTTC. It translates to CSAREGGSGANVLTF.

The gene calls are TRBV6-5 and TRBJ1-4; a possible D gene is TRBD1 (6 bases). This CDR3 is built from 14 residues. Germline V CDR1 and CDR2: MNHEY, SVGAGI. The V and J ends lost 5 bases and 8 bases respectively, with 15 bases between them. The CDR3 here is CASSDRGRGEKLFF. In DNA form, the CDR3 reads TGTGCCAGCAGTGATCGGGGGCGGGGGGAAAAACTGTTTTTT.

There are a few counts of this clonotype. The germline gene is not matched at one end of the junction; a read error may be the cause. J is TRBJ2-7 and V is TRBV7-2, with a tentative D call TRBD2 (6 bases). The CDR3 contains 14 residues. Germline CDR1 and CDR2: SGHTA and FQGNSA. The CDR3 here is CASSQLAIGYEQYF. CDR3 nucleotide sequence: TGTGCCAGCAGCCAGCTAGCGATCGGGTACGAGCAGTATTTC.

The chain is built from TRBV29-1 and TRBJ2-1; D gene uncertain. This CDR3 is 11 amino acids long. CDR1 and CDR2 (germline): SQVTM, ANQGSEA. Between the trimmed V and J ends, which lost 5 bases and 8 bases, there was a span of 10 bases. In DNA, the CDR3 is TGCAGCGTTAGGTTTGGTCATGAGCAGTTCTTC. It codes for CSVRFGHEQFF.

The chain couples TRBV27 to TRBJ2-5, with D possibly being TRBD1 or TRBD2 (6 bases each). Germline CDR1 and CDR2: MNHEY and SMNVEV (reference sequence). Trimming cost V 5 bases and J 4 bases, with 17 bases left between them. The CDR3 runs to 15 residues. For the CDR3, the DNA is TGTGCCAGCAGTCGCACGGGGGCCTCACGAGAGACCCAGTACTTC. Encoded protein: CASSRTGASRETQYF.

The chain has TRBV30 and TRBJ1-3; D is undetermined. The CDR3 has 15 residues. CDR1 is GTSNPN and CDR2 is SVGIG in the germline V gene (reference sequence). The V end was cut by 3 bases, the J end by 4 bases, with 16 bases between. The CDR3 region is CAWSLGLLSGNTIYF. The CDR3 bases are TGTGCCTGGAGCCTCGGATTGTTATCGGGAAACACCATATATTTT.

The rearrangement links TRBV7-2 to TRBJ2-3; possibly TRBD1 or TRBD2 for D (6 bases each). Trimming took 11 bases from V and 4 from J, leaving 16 bases between them. The CDR3 sequence is 13 residues long. Germline V lookup: CDR1 SGHTA, CDR2 FQGNSA. DNA of the CDR3: TGTGCCTCGCGGCGGGACACCCCAGATACGCAGTATTTT. It is translated as CASRRDTPDTQYF.

J is TRBJ2-3 and V is TRBV4-1; D gene unclear. Trimming took 2 bases from V and 2 from J, leaving 14 bases between them. This CDR3 is built from 16 residues. Per germline, CDR1 MGHRA and CDR2 YSYEKL. The CDR3 DNA follows: TGCGCCAGCAGCCAACGGGTAGGGCTGTCCACAGATACGCAGTATTTT. Encoded protein: CASSQRVGLSTDTQYF.

The gene calls are TRBV10-3 and TRBJ1-1; D is uncertain. The CDR3 is 13 amino acids. Deletions cut 8 bases from V and 1 base from J, with 11 bases between. Germline loops: CDR1 ENHRY, CDR2 SYGVKD. This CDR3 is CAIQSAQNTEAFF. DNA of the CDR3: TGTGCCATCCAATCGGCCCAGAACACTGAAGCTTTCTTT.

The CDR3 nucleotides are TGCAGTGCTAGAGGTGCTAGCGGGAACGCAGATACGCAGTATTTT. This gives the protein CSARGASGNADTQYF. The V call is TRBV20-1, the J call TRBJ2-3; TRBD2 agrees at 9 bases. V dropped 1 base and J dropped 4; count of bases not matched to a gene: 6. Germline CDR1 and CDR2: DFQATT and SNEGSKA (reference sequence). This CDR3 has 15 residues.